This T cell receptor (beta chain) comes out of a study of cytomegalovirus exposure and HLA in healthy donors (TCRdb year 2017). Concerning the study at large: An earlier analysis of approximately 550 of the donors reported approximately 300 Gb of sequence data and roughly 110 million unique TCR beta sequences from some 180 million T cells. Rather than drawing on any new phenotypic data, the later analysis identified candidate immune exposures from TCR beta sequences and the way those sequences occurred across donors. HLA typing covered class I and class II loci at four-digit resolution. The study profiled the T cell repertoires of 500 to 800 subjects by immunosequencing and related them to cytomegalovirus serostatus. To predict cytomegalovirus infection status, the study brought together high-throughput TCR immunosequencing, statistical association of individual TCRs with disease status, and machine learning. A later analysis re-analyzed previously published TCR beta repertoires from 550 to 700 donors and added high-resolution HLA genotyping to study TCR occurrence patterns. Alongside the repertoire data, information on donor age, sex, ethnicity and CMV serostatus was compiled. A later genetic analysis took genome-wide SNP genotypes for about 55% of the 666 donors and used that subset as a discovery cohort. The study aimed to test whether signatures of past pathogen exposure could be identified by cataloging public T cell receptors. An earlier analysis of 587 of the donors applied high-throughput TCR beta sequencing to assess whether each TCR beta V gene segment acted as functional or pseudogenic. Among 398 genotyped donors of the cohort, an average of roughly 240,000 unique TCR beta nucleotide sequences were sequenced per donor, roughly 20% of them non-productive. All discovery cohort repertoires had been generated on a single sequencing platform. Because of strong linkage in the cohort, five DR-DQ haplotypes were treated as single units for association and clustering. Roughly 310 gigabases of sequencing data and approximately 85 million unique TCR sequences were included in an early release covering roughly 600 HLA-typed donors. The number of typed donors differed by locus: roughly 629-640 for A, B, C, DRB1 and DQB1; 522 for DQA1; some 610 for DPA1; and about 470 for DPB1. The genetic ancestry cluster associated with self-reported Caucasian donors included about 84% of the 398 genotyped donors. Besides the first cohort of 500 to 700 subjects, a separate validation cohort made up of about 120 different subjects was used.

The germline V gene encodes CDR1 MNHEY and CDR2 SVGAGI. Counted from cysteine to phenylalanine, this CDR3 has 14 amino acids. CDR3 DNA is the only sequence kept; it has 42 bases, read in frame from the first base. V ends up 4 bases short and J 3 bases short, with an unmatched junction base count of 3. Broad study findings and their caveats: Across donors, most TCR sequences were observed very rarely, whereas some public TCRs were present in many individuals. CMV serostatus was the only immune exposure information available for the cohort. The 87-base-pair reads could not distinguish some IMGT-functional V segments, including TRBV6-2 and TRBV6-3, so those segments were excluded. In vitro tests confirmed that three of the cytomegalovirus-associated TCR beta chains recognize cytomegalovirus antigens. An earlier analysis of approximately 570 of the donors showed that most TCR beta V segments appeared in productive rearrangements either about 87% or about 30% of the time, which broadly matched IMGT annotations. A total of 150 to 200 TCR beta chains were listed by the study as associated with cytomegalovirus. Approximately 16 rarely observed V segments, including chromosome 9 orphons, were excluded from the earlier analysis of several hundred of the donors because counts were too low. A further reported finding was that TCR beta sequences accurately predicted the HLA-A and HLA-B alleles for most subjects in the first cohort. A later genetic analysis reported fewer N-insertions in productive TCRs among donors in an Asian-associated ancestry cluster than the roughly 620-donor mean. When HLA alleles, especially DR and DQ, strongly co-occurred, attributing TCR associations to individual alleles was difficult. According to a later analysis, parvovirus B19, influenza, CMV and Epstein-Barr virus appeared linked to several top co-occurrence clusters. The presence/absence analyses assumed that sequencing depth was roughly uniform across donors, and that assumption may not be true. A later genetic analysis associated a missense DCLRE1C variant with V-gene and J-gene trimming of TCR beta chains, and an independent cohort replicated the association. A later analysis found that TCR association rates varied across HLA loci, with DRB1 alleles showing the most associated TCRs and HLA-C alleles the fewest. Correlated functional status among segregating V segments might be attributable to linkage disequilibrium, but an unknown experimental factor could not be ruled out. In this cohort, only TCR beta chains were sequenced, and detectable features were limited by the absence of alpha or paired-chain data. A group of highly shared sequence variants was considered likely to be a technical artifact of the sequencing pipeline. HLA typing was unavailable for some donors at each locus, so association tests used only the typed subset. It was suggested by the authors that the approach could potentially be generalized to other disease states and immunological phenotypes. Specific HLA alleles were associated with 15,000 to 20,000 TCR beta sequences at a false discovery rate of 0.05 in a later analysis. A later analysis found that most CMV-associated TCR beta chains appeared HLA-restricted, with HLA associations seemingly driven largely by CMV exposure. In a later analysis, HLA-associated TCR beta chains showed more clonal expansion and lower generation probabilities than non-associated chains that were equally common. Cytomegalovirus status was reported to be diagnosed by the classifier with high specificity and sensitivity in both the original and validation cohorts.

Preparation of the library involved the immunoSEQ multiplex PCR assay. For the multiplex PCR, a mixture combining 60 forward primers for TCR Vbeta segments and 13 reverse primers for TCR Jbeta segments was used. The CDR3 region of rearranged TCR beta genes was amplified from genomic DNA with a multiplex PCR assay. The Illumina HiSeq System was used to sequence the amplified TCR beta libraries as 87-base-pair reads. For the original study's pipeline: A later analysis counted some 74 million unique TCR beta chains across the 700 or so repertoires, and roughly 9.9 million of these chains were shared by at least two donors. A nearest-neighbor algorithm error-corrected the raw reads and collapsed the reads into unique sequences, merging closely related sequences to remove PCR and sequencing errors. CDR3 sequences were aligned to IMGT reference sequences to assign V, D and J gene segments. For a sequence to be retained, a match of at least six nucleotides to both a V gene segment and a J gene segment was required. Rearrangements were called productive when the CDR3 lacked stop codons and stayed in frame with V and J; all others were non-productive. Following IMGT convention, CDR3 was defined as the stretch from the second conserved V-encoded cysteine to the conserved J-encoded phenylalanine. In an earlier analysis of more than 550 of the donors, sequences lacking an unambiguous match to a single V gene segment were excluded. In an earlier analysis of 500 to 750 of the donors, V segments were called functional above 56.7% productive rearrangements and were called segregating when the between-donor standard deviation exceeded 5%. A statistical classification framework was built for diagnosing cytomegalovirus status from the catalog of TCR beta chain sequences. V and J gene assignment, in a later analysis, came from comparing TCR nucleotide sequences with IMGT/GENE-DB human TR gene sequences. In a later analysis, CDR3 sequences and most-parsimonious VDJ recombination scenarios were assigned using the TCRdist pipeline. In a later analysis, every TCR beta chain was defined by the combination of its CDR3 amino acid sequence and its V-gene family, and reads without a unique V-gene family were dropped. As a way to deal with suspected cross-contamination and a sequencing artifact, a later analysis dropped under 600 nucleotide sequences that were highly shared and had low generation probability. In a later analysis, a clonal expansion index for each public chain was calculated from normalized within-repertoire ranks of inferred template counts. In a later analysis, generation probabilities were computed using a VDJ recombination model fitted to out-of-frame rearrangements, and the results were checked against IGoR. Hypergeometric tests were used in a later analysis to score TCR-TCR, TCR-HLA and TCR-CMV co-occurrence, with a repertoire-size bias correction applied to the TCR pairs. A later analysis estimated false discovery rates by permuting HLA or CMV assignments 20 times. In a later analysis, co-occurring TCRs were grouped using DBSCAN, with TCRdist sequence similarity added in when clustering inside HLA-allele-positive subsets. Repertoires with fewer than 30,000 or more than 120,000 public chains were left out of co-occurrence clustering, as were five repertoires with anomalous nucleotide sharing. The immuneACCESS repertoire file appears here via TCRdb, limited to in-frame rearrangements. These files lack a portion of the clones; in checked studies, under half of the deficit traces to unresolved V genes, and the cause of the others is not known. V and J calls and clone size come straight from that table; D and trimming were deduced from the DNA. The sample records roughly 140,000 clones, more than 80% of which are singletons. 3.5% to 5.5% of the sample is held by the ten biggest clonotypes.

The cohort was made up of approximately 700 healthy bone marrow donors. At the time of sampling, every cohort member was nominally healthy, though immune exposures that went unrecorded were likely present. The donor was CMV seropositive and belonged to the group of around 300 seropositive cohort members. A peripheral blood sample was collected from each donor, and TCR beta sequencing was performed on peripheral blood mononuclear cells. The Qiagen DNeasy Blood Extraction Kit was used to extract genomic DNA from the blood cell samples. As concerns this clone: Its antigen is not yet known. It has no much larger one-base neighbor in the sample; base qualities were not kept.

The receptor was derived from a woman aged 40 to 55 in good health and CMV-seropositive. The material sequenced was PBMCs. The sequence is built from TRBV6-5 and TRBJ1-2; a stretch of 9 junction bases matches TRBD1. The nucleotide sequence reads as follows: TGTGCCAGCAGTTGGACAGGGGCGGACTATGGCTACACCTTC. The resulting protein is CASSWTGADYGYTF.